The clone carrying this T cell receptor beta chain has just one count. This specimen comes from a study of blood T cells in healthy people across ages. Whole-study context: Template-switching capture recovered about one barcoded beta molecule per two T cells.

Around 10 milliliters of peripheral blood were drawn from each donor. Primers used in a second PCR of about 6 to 11 cycles were a sample-barcoded 5' primer and a J-beta primer mix. The template-switch adaptor was a 5' adaptor with 12 random nucleotides. It tagged each cDNA molecule. TCRdb re-derived calls from the 5' RACE reads in MiXCR, one entry per CDR3 protein. The top ten hold about 0.72% of the sample, which has about 1 million distinct CDR3 sequences, approximately 26% seen once. Deletions cut 1 base from V and 5 bases from J, with 17 bases between. From germline, CDR1 is SGHVS and CDR2 FQNEAQ. The CDR3 is 16 amino acids. These data also formed part of another study, on T cells of mothers and their children.

This sequence originates from a girl aged 2-10 years in good health. What was sequenced was blood. The genes are TRBV7-8 and TRBJ1-1; a weak D match, TRBD1 (5 bases). In DNA, the CDR3 is TGTGCCAGCAGCTTAGGGACTCTGCAGGGCCAAACTGAAGCTTTCTTT. It codes for CASSLGTLQGQTEAFF.